This TCR beta chain was captured by sequencing in a study of shared clonotypes between healthy human individuals. Method: immunoSEQ multiplex PCR; TCRdb's copy keeps in-frame clones and lacks some. Among about 2.1 million clones listed, over 85% were seen once. Naive CD8 cells lacked CD45RO and underwent positive selection for CCR7, leaving out terminally differentiated effector memory CD45RA+ cells. Turning to this clone: The antigen is unknown.

The CDR3 contains 15 residues. Trimming took off 4 bases at V and 3 bases at J, with 15 bases between the two ends. Germline CDR1 MNHEY, CDR2 SMNVEV (reference sequence). The study's findings and limits: Among donors, sharing of clonotypes was expected to be affected by sequencing depth.

Material for sequencing was naive CD8+ T cells from PBMCs. The chain carries TRBV27 and TRBJ1-2; possible D gene TRBD1, 6 bases. This clonotype was sampled from a man between 18 and 35 years old in good health. Some clones in this sample may be carry-over from other donors' samples. The CDR3 DNA is TGTGCCAGCAGTTCCAAGACAGGCAGGGACTATGGCTACACCTTC. Residues: CASSSKTGRDYGYTF.